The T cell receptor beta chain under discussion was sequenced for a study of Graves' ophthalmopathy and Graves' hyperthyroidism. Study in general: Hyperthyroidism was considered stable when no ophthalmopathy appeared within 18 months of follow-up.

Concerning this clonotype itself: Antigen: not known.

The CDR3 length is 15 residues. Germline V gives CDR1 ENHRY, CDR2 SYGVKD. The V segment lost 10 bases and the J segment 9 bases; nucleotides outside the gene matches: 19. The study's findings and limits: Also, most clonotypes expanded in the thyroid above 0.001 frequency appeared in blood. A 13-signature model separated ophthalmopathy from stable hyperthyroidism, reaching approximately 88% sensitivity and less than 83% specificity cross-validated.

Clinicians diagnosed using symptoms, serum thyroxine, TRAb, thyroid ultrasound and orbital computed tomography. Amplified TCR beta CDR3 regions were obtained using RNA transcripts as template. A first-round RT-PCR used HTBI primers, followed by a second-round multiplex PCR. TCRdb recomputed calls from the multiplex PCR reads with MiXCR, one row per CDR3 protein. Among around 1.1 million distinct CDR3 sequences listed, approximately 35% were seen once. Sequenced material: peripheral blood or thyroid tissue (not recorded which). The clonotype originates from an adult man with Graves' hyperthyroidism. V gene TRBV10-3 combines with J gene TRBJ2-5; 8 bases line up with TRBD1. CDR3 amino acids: CASSLRTGNGEAQYF. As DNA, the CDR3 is TGTGCCAGCAGCCTGAGGACAGGGAACGGTGAGGCCCAGTACTTC.